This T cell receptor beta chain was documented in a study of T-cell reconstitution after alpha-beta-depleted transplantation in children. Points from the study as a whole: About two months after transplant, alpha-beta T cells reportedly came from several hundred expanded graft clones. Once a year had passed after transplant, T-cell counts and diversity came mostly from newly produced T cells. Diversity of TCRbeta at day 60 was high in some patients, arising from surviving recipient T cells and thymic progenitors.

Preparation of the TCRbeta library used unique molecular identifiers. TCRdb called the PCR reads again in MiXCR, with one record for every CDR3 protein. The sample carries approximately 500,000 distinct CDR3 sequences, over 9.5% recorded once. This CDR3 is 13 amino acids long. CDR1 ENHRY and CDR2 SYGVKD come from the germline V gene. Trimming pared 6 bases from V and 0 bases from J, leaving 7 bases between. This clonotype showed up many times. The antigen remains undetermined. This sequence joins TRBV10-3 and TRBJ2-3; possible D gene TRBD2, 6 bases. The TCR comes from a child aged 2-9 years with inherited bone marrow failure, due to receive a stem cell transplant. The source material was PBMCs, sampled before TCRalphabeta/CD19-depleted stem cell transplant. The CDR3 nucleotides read TGTGCCATCAGGGGGACTAGCACAGATACGCAGTATTTT. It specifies CAIRGTSTDTQYF.